These 27 T cell receptor beta chains share one sample of origin, sequenced in a study of blood T cell repertoires in COVID-19. The assay was immunoSEQ multiplex PCR, and TCRdb's table has in-frame clones only and misses some. The sample lists fewer than 500,000 clones; over 75% were seen once. Input material: PBMCs or T cells enriched from blood (not recorded which). The receptor source for this set is a man aged 25 to 45 who had recovered from COVID-19.

In this sample, this clone turned up many times. In DNA, the CDR3 is TGTGCAAGTCGCCCATGGTCTAGAGAGGTCAATCAGCCCCAGCATTTT. It translates to CASRPWSREVNQPQHF. This sequence joins TRBV12-2 and TRBJ1-5. TRBV12-2 is described as a pseudogene. The CDR3 runs 16 residues.

The chain uses TRBV5-4 and TRBJ2-7, with TRBD2 as a possible D gene (5 bases). The CDR3 has 14 amino acids. V lost 4 bases, J lost 0 bases, and 11 bases lay in between. Germline CDR1 SGHNT, CDR2 YYREEE (reference sequence). CDR3 loop: CASSRRESSYEQYF. In nucleotides, the CDR3 is TGTGCCAGCAGCCGACGGGAATCCTCCTACGAGCAGTACTTC.

The chain is built from TRBV18 and TRBJ2-7, with TRBD1 as a possible D gene (5 bases). This CDR3 is 14 amino acids long. Germline values: CDR1 KGHSH, CDR2 LQKENI. V lost 3 bases and J lost 2, with 11 bases in between. The CDR3 is CASSPPTEAYEQYF. CDR3 nucleotides: TGTGCCAGCTCACCCCCGACAGAGGCCTACGAGCAGTACTTC.

The table lists this clone with a count of one. The chain combines TRBV14 with TRBJ1-2; D remains unclear. The CDR3 runs to 13 residues. The germline V and J ends were trimmed by 4 bases and 2 bases, with 8 bases remaining between them. Germline V lookup: CDR1 SGHDN, CDR2 FVKESK. The CDR3 DNA follows: TGTGCCAGCAGCCCGAGGAGGAACTATGGCTACACCTTC. This codes for CASSPRRNYGYTF.

The chain couples TRBV27 to TRBJ2-2; 7 nucleotides match TRBD2. V gave up 7 bases and J gave up 2 bases; unmatched junction bases: 7. Germline V gene data show CDR1 as MNHEY and CDR2 as SMNVEV (reference sequence). This CDR3 is 15 amino acids long. The chain's CDR3 is CASNSGTTNTGELFF. The CDR3 DNA sequence: TGTGCCAGCAATTCCGGGACTACAAACACCGGGGAGCTGTTTTTT.

This chain joins TRBV28 and TRBJ1-3, with D maybe TRBD1 (5 bases). CDR1 MDHEN and CDR2 SYDVKM come from the germline V gene. With 1 base removed from V and 3 bases from J, the gap between germline ends came to 10 bases. This CDR3 is 15 amino acids long. The CDR3 nucleotides read TGTGCCAGCAGTTTATCCCTAGACAGTGGAAACACCATATATTTT. It is translated as CASSLSLDSGNTIYF.

The J gene is TRBJ2-7, the V gene TRBV27, with TRBD1 matching 9 bases. The CDR3 spans 14 residues. The V segment lost 4 bases and the J segment 4 bases; nucleotides outside the gene matches: 5. Germline lookup yields CDR1 MNHEY and CDR2 SMNVEV (reference sequence). In nucleotides, the CDR3 is TGTGCCAGCAGTTCGGGACAGGGTATGTACGAGCAGTACTTC. Amino acid sequence: CASSSGQGMYEQYF.

The chain carries TRBV10-2 and TRBJ2-3, with 7 bases that match TRBD1. J lost 5 bases, V lost 10 bases, and 12 bases had no gene match. CDR1 is WSHSY and CDR2 is SAAADI in the germline V gene. The CDR3 is made up of 14 amino acids. CDR3 sequence (DNA): TGCGCCACCCCCAGTGGGGCAGGGGGAGATACGCAGTATTTT. Translating gives CATPSGAGGDTQYF.

The CDR3 region is CAWRGGYGYTF. In nucleotides, the CDR3 is TGTGCCTGGAGGGGAGGCTATGGCTACACCTTC. The chain couples TRBV30 to TRBJ1-2; unclear D gene. CDR3 length: 11 amino acids. V was pared by 3 bases and J by 4 bases, with 6 bases between. Germline CDR1 reads GTSNPN; CDR2 reads SVGIG (reference sequence).

The J gene is TRBJ1-1, the V gene TRBV28; the D is unclear. The CDR3 totals 14 residues. V was cut by 1 base and J by 7 bases, with 13 bases left in between. The germline V gene encodes CDR1 MDHEN and CDR2 SYDVKM. CDR3 sequence (DNA): TGTGCCAGCAGTTTATACCAGGTTGGGAGTGAAGCTTTCTTT. This sequence encodes CASSLYQVGSEAFF.

This clone has a handful of counts. V is TRBV6-1 and J is TRBJ1-2, with unresolved D. Trimming stripped 3 bases from V and 1 base from J, with 9 bases between. The germline gives CDR1 MNHNS, CDR2 SASEGT. This CDR3 contains 14 residues. The CDR3 coding sequence is TGTGCCAGCAGTGAGGCGGTGTATAACTATGGCTACACCTTC. It is translated as CASSEAVYNYGYTF.

J is TRBJ2-1 and V is TRBV9; D may be TRBD1 (5 bases). The CDR3 runs to 14 residues. Germline V lookup: CDR1 SGDLS, CDR2 YYNGEE. V was clipped by 0 bases and J by 3 bases, with 7 bases between them. CDR3: CASSVGQSYNEQFF. CDR3 coding DNA: TGTGCCAGCAGCGTAGGACAGAGCTACAATGAGCAGTTCTTC.

The chain couples TRBV6-5 to TRBJ1-1; perhaps TRBD1 as D (6 bases). This CDR3 region has 12 residues. From germline, CDR1 is MNHEY and CDR2 SVGAGI. V was trimmed by 8 bases and J by 4 bases, leaving 11 bases between them. The CDR3 loop reads CASGSDSTEAFF. CDR3 nucleotide sequence: TGTGCCAGCGGGTCGGACAGCACTGAAGCTTTCTTT.

The chain has TRBV2 and TRBJ2-3, with a possible D match to TRBD2 (5 bases). From germline, CDR1 is SNHLY and CDR2 FYNNEI. The ends were cut back, 8 bases at V and 4 bases at J, with 22 bases in the middle. CDR3 length equals 16 residues. DNA for the CDR3: TGTGCCAGCTCCCCGTTTGTGGAGGAGATCGCAGATACGCAGTATTTT. This gives the protein CASSPFVEEIADTQYF. Drawing the rest from reference TRBV2 and TRBJ2-3, the complete variable domain is EPEVTQTPSHQVTQMGQEVILRCVPISNHLYFYWYRQILGQKVEFLVSFYNNEISEKSEIFDDQFSVERPDGSNFTLKIRSTKLEDSAMYFCASSPFVEEIADTQYFGPGTRLTVL.

This clone has more than one count but fewer than ten. The chain employs TRBV5-1 and TRBJ2-2; tentatively, D is TRBD2 (7 bases). Per the germline V gene, CDR1 is SGHRS and CDR2 is YFSETQ. This CDR3 spans 15 amino acids. V was pared by 4 bases and J by 4 bases, with 14 bases between. As DNA, the CDR3 is TGCGCCAGCAGCCCCAGGGGCGGGGGCACCGGGGAGCTGTTTTTT. Amino acids: CASSPRGGGTGELFF.

The V call is TRBV27, the J call TRBJ2-3; 9 positions match TRBD1. Germline V gene sequence: CDR1 MNHEY, CDR2 SMNVEV (reference sequence). The V gene end was trimmed by 1 base and the J gene end by 5 bases; junction bases not matched to a gene: 10. CDR3 length: 17 amino acids. As DNA, the CDR3 is TGTGCCAGCAGTTTATATCCGGGACAGGGAGTGGAAGATACGCAGTATTTT. Its protein is CASSLYPGQGVEDTQYF.

The chain links TRBV3-1 (or the pseudogene TRBV3-2) to TRBJ2-5; 11 nucleotides agree with TRBD2. The V segment lost 6 bases and the J segment 5 bases; nucleotides outside the gene matches: 5. The CDR3 has 14 amino acids. The germline gives CDR1 LGHDT, CDR2 YNNKEL (reference sequence). This CDR3 is CASSRASGRETQYF. The DNA of the CDR3 is TGTGCCAGCAGTAGGGCTAGCGGGAGGGAGACCCAGTACTTC.

The V gene is TRBV27, the J gene TRBJ2-1, with D maybe TRBD2 (7 bases). Trimming cost V 10 bases and J 4 bases, with 14 bases left between them. Germline values: CDR1 MNHEY, CDR2 SMNVEV (reference sequence). The CDR3 is 13 residues long. The CDR3 DNA reads as TGTGCCACCCGGGGAGGGGGGTACAATGAGCAGTTCTTC. Amino acids: CATRGGGYNEQFF.

This chain links TRBV10-3 with TRBJ2-3; 10 bases are a match to TRBD1. The germline V gene encodes CDR1 ENHRY and CDR2 SYGVKD. Trimming removed 9 bases from V and 6 bases from J; junction bases left unmatched: 3. This CDR3 is 12 amino acids long. The CDR3 sequence is CAMGQGQDTQYF. In DNA form, the CDR3 reads TGTGCCATGGGACAGGGGCAGGATACGCAGTATTTT.

V and J are TRBV25-1 and TRBJ2-1; the D is unclear. The CDR3 spans 14 residues. V was cut by 4 bases and J by 8 bases, with 15 bases left in between. Germline-derived CDR1 and CDR2 are MGHDK and SYGVNS. Written as DNA, the CDR3 is TGTGCCAGCAGTGCAGGCCGCAGATGGGATGAGCAGTTCTTC. It encodes CASSAGRRWDEQFF.

CDR3 sequence reads: CATSDHRYSNQPQHF. The CDR3 region has the DNA TGTGCCACCAGTGACCACAGGTATAGCAATCAGCCCCAGCATTTT. The genes are TRBV24-1 and TRBJ1-5; perhaps TRBD1 as D (5 bases). This CDR3 is 15 amino acids long. Germline CDR1 is KGHDR and CDR2 is SFDVKD. Trimming cost V 4 bases and J 0 bases, with 9 bases left between them.

The chain couples TRBV5-5 to TRBJ2-3; 11 nucleotides match TRBD2. The CDR3 runs to 14 residues. Germline values: CDR1 SGHKS, CDR2 YYEKEE (reference sequence). After removal of 2 bases from V and 5 bases from J, the junction contained 1 base not matched to a gene. The CDR3 reads CASSFGLAGDTQYF. CDR3 coding DNA: TGTGCCAGCAGCTTTGGACTAGCGGGAGATACGCAGTATTTT.

The gene calls are TRBV5-5 and TRBJ2-7, with 7 bases aligning to TRBD1. Germline loops: CDR1 SGHKS, CDR2 YYEKEE (reference sequence). The J segment lost 0 bases and the V segment lost 4 bases, leaving 16 bases of the junction unmatched. This CDR3 spans 18 amino acids. The CDR3 DNA is TGTGCCAGCAGCCAAGGAACCAGGGACAGCCGCCTCTCCTACGAGCAGTACTTC. Protein: CASSQGTRDSRLSYEQYF.

In its sample, this clone was seen once. CDR3 DNA: TGCGCCAGCAGCCGGGACTTCACAGATACGCAGTATTTT. This gives the protein CASSRDFTDTQYF. The chain combines TRBV5-1 with TRBJ2-3; tentative D call: TRBD2 (6 bases). The germline gives CDR1 SGHRS, CDR2 YFSETQ. V lost 4 bases, J lost 2 bases, and 8 bases lay in between. This CDR3 has 13 residues.

The rearrangement links TRBV12-3 or TRBV12-4 to TRBJ2-7, with TRBD2 as a possible D gene (5 bases). With 7 bases removed from V and 7 bases from J, the gap between germline ends came to 11 bases. CDR3 size: 11 residues. CDR3 bases: TGTGCCAGCACTATTACGGGGGAGCAGTACTTC. Translation: CASTITGEQYF.

In DNA form, the CDR3 reads TGTGCCAGCAGGACACAGGGTCAAGAGACCCAGTACTTC. This codes for CASRTQGQETQYF. The chain links TRBV7-2 to TRBJ2-5, with D possibly TRBD1 on 6 matching bases. Looked up from germline, CDR1 is SGHTA and CDR2 is FQGNSA. V lost 6 bases and J lost 2, with 10 bases in between. The CDR3 runs 13 residues.

The V and J genes are TRBV21-1 and TRBJ1-5; the D call TRBD1 from the table was never checked on the DNA. TRBV21-1 is given as a pseudogene. This CDR3 contains 17 residues. As DNA, the CDR3 is TGTGCCAGCAGCGAAAGGACAGGGGGCGATCACAATCAGCCCCAGCATTTT. The encoded protein is CASSERTGGDHNQPQHF.